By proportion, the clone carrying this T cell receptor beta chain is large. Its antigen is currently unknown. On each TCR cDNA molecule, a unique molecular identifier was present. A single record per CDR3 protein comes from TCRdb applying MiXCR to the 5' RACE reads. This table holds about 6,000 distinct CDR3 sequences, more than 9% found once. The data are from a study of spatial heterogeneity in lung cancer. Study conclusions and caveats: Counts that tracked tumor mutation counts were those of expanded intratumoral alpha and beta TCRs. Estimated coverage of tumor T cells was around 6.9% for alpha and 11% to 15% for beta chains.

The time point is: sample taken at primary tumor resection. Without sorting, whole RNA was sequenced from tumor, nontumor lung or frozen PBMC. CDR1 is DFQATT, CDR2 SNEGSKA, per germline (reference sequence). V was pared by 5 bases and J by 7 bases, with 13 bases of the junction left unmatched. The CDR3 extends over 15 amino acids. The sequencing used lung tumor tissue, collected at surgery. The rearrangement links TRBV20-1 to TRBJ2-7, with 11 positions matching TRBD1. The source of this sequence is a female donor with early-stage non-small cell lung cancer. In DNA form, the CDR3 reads TGCAGTGCTTCTAACCGGGACAGGGGGACTCGGGAGCAGTACTTC. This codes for CSASNRDRGTREQYF.